This TCR beta chain emerged from a study of beta chain features in type 1 diabetes. Study observations and caveats: The similarity of naive, central memory and Treg TCRB repertoires appeared greater among patients than among healthy donors. There was no resolution here of whether HLA type influences TCRB rearrangement.

The sequenced template was cDNA made from the entire isolated RNA. About 3.3 million reads, on average, came from each naive, central memory and regulatory T cell sample. The data were produced by immunoSEQ multiplex PCR, yet TCRdb's version contains in-frame clones alone and is incomplete. The table shows almost 350,000 clones, with around 8% occurring only once. There are a few counts of this clone. No antigen is known for it. Germline V CDR1 and CDR2: MNHEY, SMNVEV (reference sequence). CDR3 size: 18 residues. V dropped 6 bases and J dropped 0; count of bases not matched to a gene: 9. V usage is TRBV27 and J usage is TRBJ2-1, with 12 nucleotides matching TRBD2. The clonotype was recovered from a woman in her late teens or twenties in good health. Sequencing was carried out using central memory CD4+ T cells from blood. The CDR3 sequence is CASRDPSGRVSSYNEQFF. The CDR3 DNA sequence: TGTGCCAGCAGGGACCCTAGCGGGAGGGTTAGCTCCTACAATGAGCAGTTCTTC.